This record covers a single T cell receptor beta chain. Antigen specificity is unknown. These data come from a study of shared clonotypes between healthy human individuals. Study outcomes and limitations: The expectation was that sequencing depth would affect clonotype sharing among donors.

CDR3 length equals 17 residues. V was cut by 2 bases and J by 3 bases, with 20 bases left in between. Germline V gives CDR1 SGHAT, CDR2 FQNNGV. Sorted subsets were amplified in replicate PCRs using about 200 ng DNA, about 30,000 T cell genomes. Method: immunoSEQ multiplex PCR; TCRdb's copy keeps in-frame clones and lacks some. Of fewer than 1.8 million clones listed, 98% are singletons. The receptor's source is a young man in good health. The V and J genes are TRBV11-2 and TRBJ2-7; TRBD1 or TRBD2 may be the D gene (5 bases each). The specimen was naive CD4+ T cells sorted from blood. Subset specified: CD45RA+ positively selected. CDR3 sequence reads: CASSLRPGRIPIYEQYF. As DNA, the CDR3 is TGTGCCAGCAGCTTAAGACCGGGACGGATACCGATCTACGAGCAGTACTTC.